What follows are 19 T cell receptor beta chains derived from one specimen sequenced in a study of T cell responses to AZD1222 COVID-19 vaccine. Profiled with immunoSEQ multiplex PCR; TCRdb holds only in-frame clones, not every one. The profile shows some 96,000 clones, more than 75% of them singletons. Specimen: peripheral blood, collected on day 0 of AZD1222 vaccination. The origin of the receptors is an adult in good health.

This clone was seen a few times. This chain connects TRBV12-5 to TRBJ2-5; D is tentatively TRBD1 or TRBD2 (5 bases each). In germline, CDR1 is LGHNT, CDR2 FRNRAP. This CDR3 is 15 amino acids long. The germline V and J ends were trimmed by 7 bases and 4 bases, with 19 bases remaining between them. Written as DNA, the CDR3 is TGTGCTAGTGCCTGGGGGATGGGAATCGGAGAGACCCAGTACTTC. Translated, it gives CASAWGMGIGETQYF. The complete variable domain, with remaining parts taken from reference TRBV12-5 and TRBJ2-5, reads DARVTQTPRHKVTEMGQEVTMRCQPILGHNTVFWYRQTMMQGLELLAYFRNRAPLDDSGMPKDRFSAEMPDATLATLKIQPSEPRDSAVYFCASAWGMGIGETQYFGPGTRLLVL.

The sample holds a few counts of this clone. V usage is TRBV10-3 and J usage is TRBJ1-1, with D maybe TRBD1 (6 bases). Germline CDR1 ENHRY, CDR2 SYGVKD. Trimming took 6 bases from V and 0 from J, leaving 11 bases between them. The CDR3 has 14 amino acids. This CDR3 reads CAIRLDRLNTEAFF. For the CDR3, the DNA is TGTGCCATCAGGCTTGACAGGTTGAACACTGAAGCTTTCTTT.

DNA for the CDR3: TGTGCCATACCTCGAGCGTCTCACTACGAGCAGTACTTC. This translates into CAIPRASHYEQYF. V and J are TRBV24-1 and TRBJ2-7; no definite D call. The CDR3 is 13 amino acids. Germline CDR1 and CDR2: KGHDR and SFDVKD. V was trimmed by 11 bases and J by 3 bases, leaving 16 bases between them.

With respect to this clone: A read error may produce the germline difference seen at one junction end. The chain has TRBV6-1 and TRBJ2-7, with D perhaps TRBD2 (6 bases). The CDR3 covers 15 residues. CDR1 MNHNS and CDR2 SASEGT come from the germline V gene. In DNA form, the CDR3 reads TGTGCCAGCAGCGAAGAGCGGGCCTTCTCCTACGAGCAGTACTTC. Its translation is CASSEERAFSYEQYF.

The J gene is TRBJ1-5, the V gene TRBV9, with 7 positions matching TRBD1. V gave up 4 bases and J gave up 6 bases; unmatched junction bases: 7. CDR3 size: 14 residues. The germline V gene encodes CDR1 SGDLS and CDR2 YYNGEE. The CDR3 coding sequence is TGTGCCAGCAGCCCCACAGGGGATCGTCAGCCCCAGCATTTT. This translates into CASSPTGDRQPQHF.

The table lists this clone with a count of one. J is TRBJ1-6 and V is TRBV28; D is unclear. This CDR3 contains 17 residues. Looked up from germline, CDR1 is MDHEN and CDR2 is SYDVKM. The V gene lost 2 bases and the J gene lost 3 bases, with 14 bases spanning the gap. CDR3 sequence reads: CASSLRSDPIYNSPLHF. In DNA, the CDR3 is TGTGCCAGCAGTTTACGATCCGACCCCATCTATAATTCACCCCTCCACTTT.

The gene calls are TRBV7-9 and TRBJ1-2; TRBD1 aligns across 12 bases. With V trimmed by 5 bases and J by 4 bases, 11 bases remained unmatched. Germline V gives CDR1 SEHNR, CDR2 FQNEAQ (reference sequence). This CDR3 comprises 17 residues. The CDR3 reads CASSVGQGADRFYGYTF. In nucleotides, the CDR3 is TGTGCCAGCAGCGTGGGACAGGGGGCGGATCGGTTCTATGGCTACACCTTC.

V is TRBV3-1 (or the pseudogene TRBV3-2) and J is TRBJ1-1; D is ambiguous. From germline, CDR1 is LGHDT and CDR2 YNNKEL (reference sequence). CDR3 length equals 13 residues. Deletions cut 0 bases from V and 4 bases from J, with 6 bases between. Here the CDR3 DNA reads TGTGCCAGCAGCCAAGATCTCAGCACTGAAGCTTTCTTT. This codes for CASSQDLSTEAFF.

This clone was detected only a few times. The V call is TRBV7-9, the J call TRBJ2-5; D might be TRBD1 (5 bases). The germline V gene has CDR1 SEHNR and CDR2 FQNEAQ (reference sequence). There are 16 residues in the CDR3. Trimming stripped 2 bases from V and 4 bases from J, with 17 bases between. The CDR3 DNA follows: TGTGCCAGCAGCTTAAGTTTAGCTTGGGGCTTAGAGACCCAGTACTTC. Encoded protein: CASSLSLAWGLETQYF.

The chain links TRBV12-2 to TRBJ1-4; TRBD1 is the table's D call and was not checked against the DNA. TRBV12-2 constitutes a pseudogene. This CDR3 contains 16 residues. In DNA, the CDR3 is TGTGCAAGTCGCTTAGATCATCCGGACAGGGATACGCCCGAGGGTTTT. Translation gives CASRLDHPDRDTPEGF.

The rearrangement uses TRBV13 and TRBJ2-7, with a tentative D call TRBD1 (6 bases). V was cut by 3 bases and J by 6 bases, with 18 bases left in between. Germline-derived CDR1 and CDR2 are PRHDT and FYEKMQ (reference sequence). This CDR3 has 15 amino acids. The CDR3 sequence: CASSLAESRGLEQYF. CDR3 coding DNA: TGTGCCAGCAGCTTGGCCGAGAGCAGGGGTCTCGAGCAGTACTTC. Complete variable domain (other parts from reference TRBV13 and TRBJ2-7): AAGVIQSPRHLIKEKRETATLKCYPIPRHDTVYWYQQGPGQDPQFLISFYEKMQSDKGSIPDRFSAQQFSDYHSELNMSSLELGDSALYFCASSLAESRGLEQYFGPGTRLTVT.

The CDR3, as DNA: TGTGCCAGCGGCTTACAGACCCCCTGGGGAGAAAAACTGTTTTTT. Amino acid sequence: CASGLQTPWGEKLFF. The chain couples TRBV28 to TRBJ1-4; D not certain. Germline values: CDR1 MDHEN, CDR2 SYDVKM. The CDR3 spans 15 residues. Trimming left V 8 bases short and J 8 bases short, with 21 bases between.

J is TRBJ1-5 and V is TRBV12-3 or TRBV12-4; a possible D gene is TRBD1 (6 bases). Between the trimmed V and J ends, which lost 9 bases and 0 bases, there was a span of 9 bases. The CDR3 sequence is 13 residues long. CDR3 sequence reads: CASGQHSNQPQHF. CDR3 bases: TGTGCCAGTGGACAGCATAGCAATCAGCCCCAGCATTTT.

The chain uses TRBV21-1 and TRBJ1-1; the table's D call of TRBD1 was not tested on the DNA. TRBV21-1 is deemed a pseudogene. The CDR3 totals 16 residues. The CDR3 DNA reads TGTGCCAGCAGCAAAGAGCTGACAGGGGGTGGAACTGAAGCTTTCTTT. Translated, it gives CASSKELTGGGTEAFF.

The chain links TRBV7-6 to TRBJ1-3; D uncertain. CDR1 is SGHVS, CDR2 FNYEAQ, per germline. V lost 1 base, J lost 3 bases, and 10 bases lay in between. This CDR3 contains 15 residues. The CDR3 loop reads CASSLGFEFGNTIYF. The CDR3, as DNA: TGTGCCAGCAGCTTAGGTTTCGAATTTGGAAACACCATATATTTT.

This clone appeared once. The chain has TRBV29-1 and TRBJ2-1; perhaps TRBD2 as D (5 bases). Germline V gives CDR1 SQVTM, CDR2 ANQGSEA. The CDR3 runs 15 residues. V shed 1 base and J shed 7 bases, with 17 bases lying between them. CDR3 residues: CSVEGGSVGLNEQFF. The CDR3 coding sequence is TGCAGCGTTGAAGGTGGTAGCGTGGGTCTAAATGAGCAGTTCTTC.

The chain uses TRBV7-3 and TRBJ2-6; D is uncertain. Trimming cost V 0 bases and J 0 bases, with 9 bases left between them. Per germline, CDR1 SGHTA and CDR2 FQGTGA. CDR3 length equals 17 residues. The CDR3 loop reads CASSLTAPGSGANVLTF. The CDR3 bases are TGTGCCAGCAGCTTAACGGCCCCTGGCTCTGGGGCCAACGTCCTGACTTTC. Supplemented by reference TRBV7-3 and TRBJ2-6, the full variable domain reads GAGVSQTPSNKVTEKGKYVELRCDPISGHTALYWYRQSLGQGPEFLIYFQGTGAADDSGLPNDRFFAVRPEGSVSTLKIQRTERGDSAVYLCASSLTAPGSGANVLTFGAGSRLTVL.

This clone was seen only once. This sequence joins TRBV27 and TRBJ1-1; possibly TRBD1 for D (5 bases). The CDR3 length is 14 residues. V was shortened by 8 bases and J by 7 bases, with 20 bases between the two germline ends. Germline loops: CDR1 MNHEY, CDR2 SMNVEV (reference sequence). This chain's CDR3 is CASWIAGGRSEAFF. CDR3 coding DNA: TGTGCCAGCTGGATAGCTGGGGGAAGGAGTGAAGCTTTCTTT.

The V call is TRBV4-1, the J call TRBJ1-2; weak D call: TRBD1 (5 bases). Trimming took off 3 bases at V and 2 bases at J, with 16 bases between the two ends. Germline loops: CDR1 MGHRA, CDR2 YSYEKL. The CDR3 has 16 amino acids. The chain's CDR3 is CASSHIQPAGNYGYTF. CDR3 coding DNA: TGCGCCAGCAGCCATATCCAGCCCGCAGGGAACTATGGCTACACCTTC.